These T cell receptor beta chains were read from a single sample in a study of T cell clonotyping in hematopoietic cell transplantation. Using immunoSEQ multiplex PCR, the repertoire was profiled, and TCRdb retains in-frame clones only, with some absent. Of 20,000 to 30,000 clones listed, roughly 84% were seen once; the top ten hold 20% to 25%. The material sequenced was peripheral blood mononuclear cells, taken before stem cell transplant. The origin of the receptors is a woman aged 55-70 years with acute myeloid leukemia. Some clones in this sample may be carry-over from other donors' samples. Each CDR3 is given with its conserved first and last residue. D genes are given only for firm matches. A row's size may be missing; if present it is once, few, many or a size class.

>TRBD2|TRBV7-2|-|TRBJ2-5
TGTGCCAGCAGCTCTGACGGGACTAGCAAGACCCAGTACTTC
CASSSDGTSKTQYF
>TRBD2|TRBV25-1|-|TRBJ2-1
TGTGCCAGCAGTGAACGTCTAGCGGGAGTGTCTGAGCAGTTCTTC
CASSERLAGVSEQFF
>-|TRBV19|-|TRBJ2-5
TGTGCCAGTGGCTGGGGAGAGACCCAGTACTTC
CASGWGETQYF
>-|TRBV28|once|TRBJ2-7
TGTGCCAGCAGTCACCCTGAGCTTGCCTCCTACGAGCAGTACTTC
CASSHPELASYEQYF
>-|TRBV6-1|-|TRBJ1-1
TGTGCCAGCAGTGAAAGGGGCACTGAAGCTTTCTTT
CASSERGTEAFF
>-|TRBV4-3|-|TRBJ2-7
TGCGCCAGCAGCCAAGAAGGATCGGACCAGGGCTACGAGCAGTACTTC
CASSQEGSDQGYEQYF
>-|TRBV11-3|-|TRBJ2-2
TGTGCCAGCAGCCTCCGAGCGAACACCGGGGAGCTGTTTTTT
CASSLRANTGELFF
>-|TRBV4-1|-|TRBJ2-3
TGCGCCAGCAGCCAAGCTGCTAGCACAGATACGCAGTATTTT
CASSQAASTDTQYF
>TRBD1|TRBV28|-|TRBJ2-7
TGTGCCAGCAGTTTACTGGGGGGACAGGGTGGGCACGAGCAGTACTTC
CASSLLGGQGGHEQYF
>-|TRBV6-5|-|TRBJ1-6
TGTGCCAGCAGACGGGGAACCGGTTCACCCCTCCACTTT
CASRRGTGSPLHF
>TRBD1|TRBV5-4|-|TRBJ1-1
TGTGCCAGCAGCTGGGGACAGACTGAAGCTTTCTTT
CASSWGQTEAFF
>-|TRBV5-4|-|TRBJ2-5
TGTGCCAGCAGCTTTCGAGGGGGACGGTCGAGAGAGACCCAGTACTTC
CASSFRGGRSRETQYF
>-|TRBV27|-|TRBJ2-1
TGTGCCAGCAGTCGCGAATTCAGGGACAATGAGCAGTTCTTC
CASSREFRDNEQFF
>-|TRBV10-1|-|TRBJ1-2
TGCGCCAGCAGTGCCGGGACAACTGACTATGGCTACACCTTC
CASSAGTTDYGYTF
>-|TRBV10-1|-|TRBJ1-5
TGCGCCAGCAGTGAAAACACATCGAGGGTCTATAGCAATCAGCCCCAGCATTTT
CASSENTSRVYSNQPQHF
>-|TRBV4-3|-|TRBJ2-7
TGCGCCAGCAGCCAAGATACCCCCTACGAGCAGTACTTC
CASSQDTPYEQYF
>TRBD1|TRBV4-1|-|TRBJ1-2
TGCGCCAGCAGCCCACCAGGGGGAGGCTATGGCTACACCTTC
CASSPPGGGYGYTF
>-|TRBV19|-|TRBJ1-2
TGTGCCAGTAGTATGGGTGACCCAAGGCATGGCTACACCTTC
CASSMGDPRHGYTF
>-|TRBV19|-|TRBJ2-1
TGTGCCAGTAGTATTTCCGAGTACAATGAGCAGTTCTTC
CASSISEYNEQFF
>-|TRBV27|-|TRBJ2-1
TGTGCCAGCAGCTCCCGTACCCTCAATGAGCAGTTCTTC
CASSSRTLNEQFF
>TRBD1|TRBV7-2|-|TRBJ2-7
TGTGCCAGCAGCCTTCCAATCGGGACAGGGAGTGAGCAGTACTTC
CASSLPIGTGSEQYF
>TRBD1|TRBV9|once|TRBJ2-6
TGTGCCAGCAGCGTAGCTACAGGGGCTACCTTCTCTGGGGCCAACGTCCTGACTTTC
CASSVATGATFSGANVLTF
>TRBD1|TRBV5-6|once|TRBJ1-6
TGTGCCAGCAGCTTGGCGGGACAGGGCCCCTCAGGATCACCCCTCCACTTT
CASSLAGQGPSGSPLHF
>TRBD2|TRBV4-1|-|TRBJ2-1
TGCGCCAGCAGCCAAGAACTAGCGGGGGGGTTTGAGCAGTTCTTC
CASSQELAGGFEQFF
>TRBD1|TRBV5-3|few|TRBJ1-1
TGTGCCAGAAGCCCCGGGACAGATAACACTGAAGCTTTCTTT
CARSPGTDNTEAFF
>TRBD1|TRBV7-2|-|TRBJ1-1
TGTGCCAGCAGCCTCTCCTCGGGACAGGCTTTCTTT
CASSLSSGQAFF
>-|TRBV19|-|TRBJ2-3
TGTGCCAGTATTGGTGGAGATACGCAGTATTTT
CASIGGDTQYF
>TRBD1|TRBV10-2|-|TRBJ1-1
TGCGCCAGCAGTGCGGGGTTTGGGACAGGGAACACTGAAGCTTTCTTT
CASSAGFGTGNTEAFF
>-|TRBV7-8|-|TRBJ2-7
TGTGCCAGCAGCTTAGCGGGGGCGCCCAGCTCCTACGAGCAGTACTTC
CASSLAGAPSSYEQYF